Listed here are 25 T cell receptor beta chains from one sample, sequenced in a study of T cells in Graves' hyperthyroidism and ophthalmopathy. Researchers took RNA transcripts and amplified the TCR beta CDR3 regions from them. A set of HTBI primers served as the primers for a first-round RT-PCR of the TCR CDR3. TCRdb recomputed calls from the multiplex PCR reads with MiXCR, one row per CDR3 protein. The repertoire holds 450,000 to 600,000 distinct CDR3 sequences, with 15% to 20% as singletons. The sample taken for sequencing was blood. The origin of the receptors is a man in his forties with Graves' ophthalmopathy.

The chain couples TRBV6-1 to TRBJ1-1; the D is unclear. This CDR3 contains 15 residues. Germline V lookup: CDR1 MNHNS, CDR2 SASEGT. Trimming cost V 6 bases and J 3 bases, with 17 bases left between them. CDR3 coding DNA: TGTGCCAGCAGGCTGACGGGCCCCTGGGACACTGAAGCTTTCTTT. This gives the protein CASRLTGPWDTEAFF.

This clonotype was counted ten times or more. This sequence joins TRBV20-1 and TRBJ2-3; D remains unclear. CDR3 length equals 13 residues. Per the germline V gene, CDR1 is DFQATT and CDR2 is SNEGSKA (reference sequence). Trimming pared 0 bases from V and 3 bases from J, leaving 7 bases between. CDR3 sequence (DNA): TGCAGTGCTAGAGAAGGGATTACAGATACGCAGTATTTT. As protein: CSAREGITDTQYF.

The chain employs TRBV29-1 and TRBJ1-2; D remains unclear. Trimming took off 6 bases at V and 4 bases at J, with 6 bases between the two ends. The CDR3 contains 10 residues. Germline V lookup: CDR1 SQVTM, CDR2 ANQGSEA. The CDR3 DNA reads TGCAGCGTCTACCTCTATGGCTACACCTTC. It yields the protein CSVYLYGYTF.

This clonotype appeared a few times. The gene calls are TRBV10-3 and TRBJ2-5; 10 bases fit TRBD2. The CDR3 spans 14 residues. Germline CDR1 and CDR2: ENHRY and SYGVKD. V lost 6 bases, J lost 5 bases, and 6 bases stayed unmatched. The DNA of the CDR3 is TGTGCCATCAGGAGCGGGGGGGCCAGTGAGACCCAGTACTTC. Its translation: CAIRSGGASETQYF.

This clonotype showed up many times. V and J are TRBV12-3 or TRBV12-4 and TRBJ2-3; D may be TRBD2 (6 bases). This CDR3 is built from 16 residues. V shed 3 bases and J shed 5 bases, with 18 bases lying between them. CDR3: CASSLRAGRGLDTQYF. For the CDR3, the DNA is TGTGCCAGCAGTTTGAGGGCGGGGCGAGGGTTAGATACGCAGTATTTT.

This clonotype appeared a few times. The chain carries TRBV19 and TRBJ1-5; D possibly corresponds to TRBD1 (6 bases). Germline lookup yields CDR1 LNHDA and CDR2 SQIVND (reference sequence). V was pared by 3 bases and J by 6 bases, with 15 bases between. The CDR3 is 15 amino acids. The CDR3 protein is CASSMGTGIVQPQHF. CDR3 in DNA: TGTGCCAGTAGTATGGGTACAGGGATCGTTCAGCCCCAGCATTTT.

There are a few counts of this clonotype. The chain carries TRBV19 and TRBJ2-7; 7 nucleotides align to TRBD1. CDR3 length equals 16 residues. Germline CDR1 LNHDA, CDR2 SQIVND (reference sequence). V was pared by 7 bases and J by 4 bases, with 16 bases of the junction left unmatched. This CDR3 is CASTDRVGRGWYEQYF. The CDR3 coding sequence is TGTGCCAGTACCGATAGAGTCGGCAGGGGGTGGTACGAGCAGTACTTC.

Regarding this clonotype: A much larger clone differs by one base, so this may be a read error. The rearrangement joins TRBV9 to TRBJ1-2, with D uncertain. Germline CDR1 and CDR2: SGDLS and YYNGEE. Trimming removed 4 bases from V and 6 bases from J, with 16 bases in between. The CDR3 spans 14 residues. The CDR3 bases are TGTGCCAGCAGCCCCCACCGGGCCGACCATGGCTACACCTTC. Its protein product is CASSPHRADHGYTF.

The sample holds a few counts of this clonotype. The V and J genes are TRBV5-5 and TRBJ1-4, with 7 bases that match TRBD1. Trimming removed 2 bases from V and 4 bases from J; junction bases left unmatched: 5. Germline V CDR1 and CDR2: SGHKS, YYEKEE (reference sequence). The CDR3 consists of 15 residues. CDR3 bases: TGTGCCAGCAGCTTAACAGGGGACCGTAATGAAAAACTGTTTTTT. The encoded protein is CASSLTGDRNEKLFF.

The V call is TRBV29-1, the J call TRBJ2-7, with TRBD1 matching 7 bases. The V gene's germline CDR1 is SQVTM and CDR2 ANQGSEA. This CDR3 is 13 amino acids long. J gave up 3 bases and V 6 bases, and 8 bases lay outside the gene matches. The CDR3 DNA follows: TGCAGCGTCGCGACAGGGAATGTCTACGAGCAGTACTTC. Protein: CSVATGNVYEQYF.

The sample holds many counts of this clonotype. This sequence joins TRBV11-3 and TRBJ2-3, with 8 bases identical to TRBD2. The CDR3 loop spans 16 amino acids. Per germline, CDR1 SGHNT and CDR2 YENEEA. V shed 4 bases, J shed 0 bases, and the junction held 6 bases outside the gene matches. The CDR3, as DNA: TGTGCCAGCAGCTCGGGGGGGGCAGCTAGCACAGATACGCAGTATTTT. It codes for CASSSGGAASTDTQYF.

The genes are TRBV6-1 and TRBJ1-5; TRBD1 agrees at 8 bases. The CDR3 consists of 14 residues. The V gene's germline CDR1 is MNHNS and CDR2 SASEGT. The V gene end was trimmed by 10 bases and the J gene end by 5 bases; junction bases not matched to a gene: 10. Here the CDR3 DNA reads TGTGCCACCGACTGGACAGGGATTTATCAGCCCCAGCATTTT. Translated: CATDWTGIYQPQHF.

This clonotype was found many times. The CDR3 loop is CASSGADGRVWLETQYF. In DNA, the CDR3 is TGTGCCAGCAGTGGGGCCGACGGGAGGGTATGGCTCGAGACCCAGTACTTC. This chain joins TRBV2 and TRBJ2-5; the match to TRBD2 covers 8 bases. V trimming: 4 bases; J trimming: 5 bases; junction bases outside the gene matches: 15. Germline CDR1 reads SNHLY; CDR2 reads FYNNEI. The CDR3 totals 17 residues.

This clonotype appeared a few times. V and J are TRBV29-1 and TRBJ2-5, with 10 bases identical to TRBD2. Germline-derived CDR1 and CDR2 are SQVTM and ANQGSEA. CDR3 size: 14 residues. The ends lost 7 bases at V and 1 base at J; junction bases unmatched: 6. The CDR3 region is CSGLAGGFQETQYF. The CDR3 bases are TGCAGCGGACTAGCGGGTGGATTCCAAGAGACCCAGTACTTC. The full variable domain, its missing parts supplied by reference TRBV29-1 and TRBJ2-5, is SAVISQKPSRDICQRGTSLTIQCQVDSQVTMMFWYRQQPGQSLTLIATANQGSEATYESGFVIDKFPISRPNLTFSTLTVSNMSPEDSSIYLCSGLAGGFQETQYFGPGTRLLVL.

This clonotype was detected only a few times. This rearrangement joins TRBV12-3 or TRBV12-4 to TRBJ1-4, with TRBD1 matching 8 bases. This CDR3 is 16 amino acids long. With V trimmed by 3 bases and J by 3 bases, 6 bases remained unmatched. The CDR3, as DNA: TGTGCCAGCAGTTTGGTCCGGGACAGGCCTAATGAAAAACTGTTTTTT. Residues: CASSLVRDRPNEKLFF.

The CDR3 region has the DNA TGTGCCAGCAGTGAGGGACTAGCGGTCCGGAATGAGCAGTTCTTC. It encodes CASSEGLAVRNEQFF. The genes are TRBV27 and TRBJ2-1, with 11 bases identical to TRBD2. The CDR3 is made up of 15 amino acids. Germline V gives CDR1 MNHEY, CDR2 SMNVEV (reference sequence). J lost 7 bases, V lost 5 bases, and 7 bases had no gene match.

As for this clonotype: An end of the junction differs from the germline gene, which may be a read error. This chain links TRBV11-2 with TRBJ2-3; TRBD2 is a possible D gene (6 bases). This CDR3 is built from 18 residues. CDR1 SGHAT and CDR2 FQNNGV come from the germline V gene. The CDR3 sequence is CASSLDRESIWEADTQYF. For the CDR3, the DNA is TGTGCCAGCAGCCTAGACCGGGAGTCTATTTGGGAGGCAGATACGCAGTATTTT. Based on the CDR3 plus reference TRBV11-2 and TRBJ2-3, the full variable domain is EAGVAQSPRYKIIEKRQSVAFWCNPISGHATLYWYQQILGQGPKLLIQFQNNGVVDDSQLPKDRFSAERLKGVDSTLKIQPAKLEDSAVYLCASSLDRESIWEADTQYFGPGTRLTVL.

This clonotype was seen ten or more times. The rearrangement links TRBV6-2 or TRBV6-3 to TRBJ1-5, with D possibly TRBD1 on 6 matching bases. This CDR3 is 14 amino acids long. V was shortened by 7 bases and J by 3 bases, with 13 bases between the two germline ends. The germline CDR1 and CDR2 sequences are MNHEY and SVGEGT. Here the CDR3 reads CASTGQWDNQPQHF. CDR3 DNA: TGTGCCAGCACCGGACAGTGGGACAATCAGCCCCAGCATTTT.

The chain employs TRBV5-1 and TRBJ2-5; a weak D match, TRBD2 (5 bases). Trimming pared 0 bases from V and 0 bases from J, leaving 6 bases between. This CDR3 contains 14 residues. CDR1 is SGHRS and CDR2 is YFSETQ in the germline V gene. CDR3 amino acids: CASSLVANQETQYF. CDR3 nucleotides: TGCGCCAGCAGCTTGGTAGCGAACCAAGAGACCCAGTACTTC.

V is TRBV2 and J is TRBJ2-3; D might be TRBD1 (6 bases). The CDR3 contains 15 residues. The germline V gene encodes CDR1 SNHLY and CDR2 FYNNEI. V lost 6 bases and J lost 4, with 17 bases in between. CDR3 bases: TGTGCCAGCAGGGGGCCGGGGACAAACGCAGATACGCAGTATTTT. Amino acids: CASRGPGTNADTQYF.

This chain joins TRBV12-5 and TRBJ2-1; D not resolved. Trimming left V 3 bases short and J 4 bases short, with 10 bases between. In germline, CDR1 is LGHNT, CDR2 FRNRAP. The CDR3 runs to 14 residues. The CDR3 bases are TGTGCTAGTGGTTTAGAGGACGGTTACAATGAGCAGTTCTTC. Its translation: CASGLEDGYNEQFF. The complete variable domain, with remaining parts taken from reference TRBV12-5 and TRBJ2-1, reads DARVTQTPRHKVTEMGQEVTMRCQPILGHNTVFWYRQTMMQGLELLAYFRNRAPLDDSGMPKDRFSAEMPDATLATLKIQPSEPRDSAVYFCASGLEDGYNEQFFGPGTRLTVL.

This clonotype was counted at least ten times. The genes are TRBV20-1 and TRBJ2-7; D is ambiguous. The V gene lost 3 bases and the J gene lost 1 base, with 13 bases spanning the gap. CDR1 and CDR2 (germline): DFQATT, SNEGSKA (reference sequence). The CDR3 length is 14 residues. The CDR3: CSASRSEWSYEQYF. CDR3 DNA: TGCAGTGCTAGCAGGTCCGAATGGTCCTACGAGCAGTACTTC.

Only a few counts were recorded for this clonotype. This chain connects TRBV7-9 to TRBJ1-2; D might be TRBD1 (6 bases). This CDR3 contains 14 residues. Looked up from germline, CDR1 is SEHNR and CDR2 is FQNEAQ (reference sequence). The ends were cut back, 4 bases at V and 4 bases at J, with 13 bases in the middle. The CDR3 DNA is TGTGCCAGCAGCTACGGACAGACCGCCTATGGCTACACCTTC. It codes for CASSYGQTAYGYTF.

This chain uses TRBV3-1 with TRBJ2-1; 13 positions agree with TRBD2. This CDR3 comprises 18 residues. J was trimmed by 8 bases and V by 3 bases; bases with no gene match: 13. The V gene's germline CDR1 is LGHDT and CDR2 YNNKEL (reference sequence). CDR3: CASSQRITSGGAIDEQFF. DNA for the CDR3: TGTGCCAGCAGCCAGAGGATCACTAGCGGGGGGGCCATAGATGAGCAGTTCTTC.

This clonotype turned up a few times. The chain is built from TRBV6-1 and TRBJ2-7; D gene uncertain. CDR3 length equals 13 residues. Trimming removed 7 bases at V and 0 bases at J, with 10 bases between. Germline lookup yields CDR1 MNHNS and CDR2 SASEGT. CDR3 sequence: CASTPGLSYEQYF. The CDR3 DNA reads TGTGCCAGCACCCCGGGCCTCTCCTACGAGCAGTACTTC.